The rows below give T cell receptor beta chains drawn from one sample of a study of blood T cell repertoires in COVID-19. TCRdb's copy holds only in-frame clones and misses some; the assay was immunoSEQ multiplex PCR. The data contain 200,000 to 300,000 clones, 80% to 95% of them seen just once; the ten biggest clones take up 2% to 3%. Sample: peripheral blood. These TCRs come from a person under 35 with COVID-19, enrolled during active disease. Both conserved end residues are part of each CDR3. D genes are given only for firm matches. Expanded clones get a size class; other rows say once, few or many, or leave the size out.

j_gene | d_gene | v_gene | abundance | CDR3aa | CDR3nt
TRBJ2-1 | TRBD2 | TRBV6-2/TRBV6-3 | NA | CASSSYTSGSYNEQFF | TGTGCCAGCAGTTCCTATACTAGCGGCTCCTACAATGAGCAGTTCTTC
TRBJ2-2 | NA | TRBV2 | once | CASSESVGRVMTGELFF | TGTGCCAGCAGTGAAAGTGTTGGCAGGGTAATGACCGGGGAGCTGTTTTTT
TRBJ2-3 | NA | TRBV10-2 | NA | CASSESVREADTQYF | TGCGCCAGCAGTGAGTCGGTCAGGGAAGCAGATACGCAGTATTTT
TRBJ1-2 | TRBD1 | TRBV28 | NA | CASSLVPQGRNGYTF | TGTGCCAGCAGTTTAGTCCCACAGGGGAGGAATGGCTACACCTTC
TRBJ2-3 | TRBD2 | TRBV5-1 | NA | CASSLALAGGTDTQYF | TGCGCCAGCAGCTTGGCCCTAGCGGGAGGCACAGATACGCAGTATTTT
TRBJ2-5 | NA | TRBV4-1 | once | CASSHISRGEETQYF | TGCGCCAGCAGCCATATTTCCAGGGGGGAAGAGACCCAGTACTTC
TRBJ1-5 | NA | TRBV7-6 | NA | CASSPLGGDFNQPQHF | TGTGCCAGCAGCCCCCTGGGTGGGGACTTCAATCAGCCCCAGCATTTT
TRBJ1-1 | NA | TRBV29-1 | NA | CSDGTTQEVMNTEAFF | TGCAGTGACGGGACAACCCAGGAGGTCATGAACACTGAAGCTTTCTTT
TRBJ2-2 | TRBD2 | TRBV19 | NA | CASRTPGLALTGELFF | TGTGCCAGTAGAACACCGGGACTAGCGCTCACCGGGGAGCTGTTTTTT
TRBJ2-1 | TRBD2 | TRBV7-3 | NA | CASSIGEGSYNEQFF | TGTGCCAGCAGCATCGGGGAGGGCTCCTACAATGAGCAGTTCTTC
TRBJ2-1 | TRBD2 | TRBV9 | NA | CASSDPLLLAGGPNEQFF | TGTGCCAGCAGCGACCCGCTCTTGCTAGCGGGAGGGCCGAATGAGCAGTTCTTC
TRBJ1-2 | NA | TRBV13 | NA | CASSFNGILPNYGYTF | TGTGCCAGCAGCTTCAACGGGATTCTTCCTAACTATGGCTACACCTTC
TRBJ1-6 | NA | TRBV28 | NA | CASSLPGDNSPLHF | TGTGCCAGCAGTTTGCCAGGGGATAATTCACCCCTCCACTTT
TRBJ1-1 | NA | TRBV5-1 | NA | CASRGGYTEAFF | TGCGCCAGCAGGGGGGGGTACACTGAAGCTTTCTTT
TRBJ2-7 | TRBD1 | TRBV27 | once | CASSPEQGANDGEQYF | TGTGCCAGCAGTCCCGAACAGGGGGCGAATGATGGCGAGCAGTACTTC
TRBJ2-3 | NA | TRBV6-1 | NA | CASSDVSGGWTDTQYF | TGTGCCAGCAGTGACGTGTCGGGCGGGTGGACAGATACGCAGTATTTT
TRBJ2-1 | TRBD2 | TRBV4-2 | NA | CASSQTSGTTYNEQFF | TGTGCCAGCAGCCAGACTAGCGGGACAACCTACAATGAGCAGTTCTTC
TRBJ2-7 | NA | TRBV6-5 | NA | CASSYEGRSYEQYF | TGTGCCAGCAGTTACGAGGGAAGGTCCTACGAGCAGTACTTC
TRBJ2-7 | TRBD2 | TRBV9 | once | CASSVASGTREQYF | TGTGCCAGCAGCGTCGCTAGCGGGACAAGGGAGCAGTACTTC
TRBJ2-2 | TRBD1 | TRBV7-8 | NA | CASSLDGQGVRELFF | TGTGCCAGCAGCTTAGACGGACAGGGCGTACGGGAGCTGTTTTTT
TRBJ2-2 | TRBD2 | TRBV6-2/TRBV6-3 | NA | CASSLTSGSGELFF | TGTGCCAGCAGTTTGACTAGCGGGAGCGGGGAGCTGTTTTTT
TRBJ2-4 | NA | TRBV12-3/TRBV12-4 | NA | CASSWGPKNIQYF | TGTGCCAGCAGTTGGGGGCCCAAAAACATTCAGTACTTC
TRBJ2-5 | TRBD1 | TRBV29-1 | NA | CSIRQGGSETQYF | TGCAGCATTCGACAGGGGGGTTCGGAGACCCAGTACTTC
TRBJ1-5 | NA | TRBV28 | NA | CASSLLTGTSNQPQHF | TGTGCCAGCAGTTTACTTACAGGGACGAGCAATCAGCCCCAGCATTTT
TRBJ2-7 | NA | TRBV3-1/TRBV3-2 | few | CASSQVQEQYF | TGTGCCAGCAGCCAAGTACAGGAGCAGTACTTC
TRBJ1-1 | TRBD1 | TRBV5-1 | NA | CASSWGQGSNTEAFF | TGCGCCAGCAGCTGGGGACAGGGGTCGAACACTGAAGCTTTCTTT
TRBJ1-1 | NA | TRBV5-1 | NA | CASKKDMNTEAFF | TGCGCCAGCAAGAAGGACATGAACACTGAAGCTTTCTTT
TRBJ2-3 | NA | TRBV3-1/TRBV3-2 | once | CASSQDGLNTQYF | TGTGCCAGCAGCCAAGATGGACTCAATACGCAGTATTTT
TRBJ2-1 | TRBD2 | TRBV10-3 | NA | CAISKTSGALNEQFF | TGTGCCATCAGTAAGACTAGCGGGGCCCTCAATGAGCAGTTCTTC
TRBJ2-2 | NA | TRBV2 | NA | CASSEMRAGELFF | TGTGCCAGCAGTGAGATGAGGGCCGGGGAGCTGTTTTTT
TRBJ2-3 | TRBD2 | TRBV24-1 | NA | CATSDPGLAGPDTQYF | TGTGCCACCAGTGACCCAGGGCTAGCGGGACCCGATACGCAGTATTTT
TRBJ1-1 | NA | TRBV24-1 | NA | CATRGPLRTEAFF | TGTGCCACCAGGGGTCCCCTGAGGACTGAAGCTTTCTTT
TRBJ2-7 | NA | TRBV10-2 | NA | CASSETGGGRYEQYF | TGCGCCAGCAGTGAGACGGGCGGAGGGAGGTACGAGCAGTACTTC
TRBJ1-2 | NA | TRBV6-5 | NA | CASSPGGGGYGYTF | TGTGCCAGCAGTCCGGGTGGGGGCGGCTATGGCTACACCTTC
TRBJ2-1 | TRBD2 | TRBV7-8 | NA | CASSLDGVTSGANFYNEQFF | TGTGCCAGCAGCTTAGATGGGGTGACTAGCGGCGCTAACTTCTACAATGAGCAGTTCTTC
TRBJ2-5 | TRBD1 | TRBV2 | NA | CASSDDGTGLETQYF | TGTGCCAGCAGTGATGACGGGACAGGGTTGGAGACCCAGTACTTC
TRBJ1-5 | NA | TRBV19 | NA | CASSTRTTWVGNQPQHF | TGTGCCAGTAGTACCAGGACAACCTGGGTAGGCAATCAGCCCCAGCATTTT
TRBJ2-5 | TRBD1 | TRBV3-1/TRBV3-2 | NA | CASSQVPGQGFRETQYF | TGTGCCAGCAGCCAAGTTCCGGGACAGGGGTTTAGAGAGACCCAGTACTTC
TRBJ1-3 | TRBD1 | TRBV6-2/TRBV6-3 | NA | CASSPDRALGNTIYF | TGTGCCAGCAGCCCCGACAGGGCGCTCGGAAACACCATATATTTT
TRBJ2-1 | TRBD2 | TRBV6-5 | NA | CASRASSGSREQFF | TGTGCCAGCAGGGCGTCTAGCGGGAGTCGTGAGCAGTTCTTC
TRBJ2-1 | TRBD2 | TRBV6-4 | NA | CASSDRIKREGNEQFF | TGTGCCAGCAGTGACCGTATCAAGCGGGAGGGGAATGAGCAGTTCTTC
TRBJ2-2 | TRBD2 | TRBV11-3 | NA | CASSLGLRLAGGENTGELFF | TGTGCCAGCAGCTTAGGTCTCCGACTAGCGGGAGGGGAAAACACCGGGGAGCTGTTTTTT
TRBJ2-7 | TRBD1 | TRBV4-1 | NA | CASSRGTGRYEQYF | TGCGCCAGCAGCCGAGGGACAGGGCGGTACGAGCAGTACTTC
TRBJ1-1 | NA | TRBV2 | once | CARRLNGGTEAFF | TGTGCCAGACGACTTAACGGGGGCACTGAAGCTTTCTTT
TRBJ1-1 | NA | TRBV24-1 | NA | CATSQATNTEAFF | TGTGCCACCAGTCAGGCGACGAACACTGAAGCTTTCTTT
TRBJ2-3 | NA | TRBV6-5 | once | CASHEVRTQYF | TGTGCCAGCCATGAGGTTCGTACGCAGTATTTT
TRBJ1-5 | TRBD1 | TRBV30 | NA | CAWSIGTDSNQPQHF | TGTGCCTGGAGTATAGGGACAGATAGCAATCAGCCCCAGCATTTT
TRBJ2-1 | NA | TRBV7-3 | NA | CASSPGTSYNEQFF | TGTGCCAGCAGTCCTGGGACTTCCTACAATGAGCAGTTCTTC
TRBJ2-1 | TRBD2 | TRBV27 | NA | CASSSGLAGDLQFF | TGTGCCAGCAGTTCTGGACTAGCGGGAGACCTACAGTTCTTC
TRBJ2-3 | TRBD1 | TRBV15 | NA | CATSRTRDRVSDTQYF | TGTGCCACCAGCAGAACCCGGGACAGGGTTTCGGATACGCAGTATTTT